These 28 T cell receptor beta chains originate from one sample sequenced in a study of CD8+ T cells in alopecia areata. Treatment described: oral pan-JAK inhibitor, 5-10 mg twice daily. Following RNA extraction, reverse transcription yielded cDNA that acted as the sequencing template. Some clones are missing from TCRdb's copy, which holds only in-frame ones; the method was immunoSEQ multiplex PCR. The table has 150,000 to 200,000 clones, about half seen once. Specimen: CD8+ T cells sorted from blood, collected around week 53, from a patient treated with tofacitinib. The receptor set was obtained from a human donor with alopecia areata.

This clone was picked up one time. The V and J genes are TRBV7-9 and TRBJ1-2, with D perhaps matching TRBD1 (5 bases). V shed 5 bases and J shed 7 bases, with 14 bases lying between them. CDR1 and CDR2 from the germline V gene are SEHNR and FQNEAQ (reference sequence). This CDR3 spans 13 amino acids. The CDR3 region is CASSPTGDGGYTF. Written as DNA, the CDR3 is TGTGCCAGCAGCCCGACCGGGGACGGTGGCTACACCTTC.

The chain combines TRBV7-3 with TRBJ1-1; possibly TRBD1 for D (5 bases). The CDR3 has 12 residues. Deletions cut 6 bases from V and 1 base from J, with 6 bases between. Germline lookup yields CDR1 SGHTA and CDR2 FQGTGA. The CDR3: CASSQGNTEAFF. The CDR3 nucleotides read TGTGCCAGCAGTCAGGGGAACACTGAAGCTTTCTTT.

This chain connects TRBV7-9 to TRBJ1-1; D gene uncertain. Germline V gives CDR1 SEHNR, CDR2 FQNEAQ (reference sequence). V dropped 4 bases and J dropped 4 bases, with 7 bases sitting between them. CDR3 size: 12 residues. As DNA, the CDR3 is TGTGCCAGCAGCTCCGATAGCACTGAAGCTTTCTTT. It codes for CASSSDSTEAFF.

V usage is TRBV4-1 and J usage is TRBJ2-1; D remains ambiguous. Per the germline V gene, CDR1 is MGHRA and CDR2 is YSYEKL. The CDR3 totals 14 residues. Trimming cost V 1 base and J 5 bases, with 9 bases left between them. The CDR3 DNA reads TGCGCCAGCAGCCAAGTTGGGCCCGACAATGAGCAGTTCTTC. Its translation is CASSQVGPDNEQFF.

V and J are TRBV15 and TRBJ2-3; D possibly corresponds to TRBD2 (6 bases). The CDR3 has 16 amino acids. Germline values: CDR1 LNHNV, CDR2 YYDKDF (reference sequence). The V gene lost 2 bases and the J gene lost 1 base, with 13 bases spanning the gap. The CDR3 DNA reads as TGTGCCACCAGCAGAATGACTAGTTATCGCACAGATACGCAGTATTTT. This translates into CATSRMTSYRTDTQYF.

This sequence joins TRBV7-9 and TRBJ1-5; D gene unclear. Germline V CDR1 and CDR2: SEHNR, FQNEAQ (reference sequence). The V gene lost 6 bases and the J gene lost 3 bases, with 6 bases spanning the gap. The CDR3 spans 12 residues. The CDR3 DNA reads TGTGCCAGCAGTCCCGACAATCAGCCCCAGCATTTT. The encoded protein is CASSPDNQPQHF.

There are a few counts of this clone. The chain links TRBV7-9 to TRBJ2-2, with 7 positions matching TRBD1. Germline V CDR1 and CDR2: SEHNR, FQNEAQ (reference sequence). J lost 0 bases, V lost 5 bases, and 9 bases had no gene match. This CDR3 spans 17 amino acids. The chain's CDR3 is CASSSTPGQPNTGELFF. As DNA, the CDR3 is TGTGCCAGCAGCAGCACCCCGGGACAGCCGAACACCGGGGAGCTGTTTTTT.

CDR3 sequence (DNA): TGTGCCAGCAGCCAAGTAGACATATCAAACGAGCAGTACTTC. It codes for CASSQVDISNEQYF. The chain couples TRBV4-2 to TRBJ2-7; D gene ambiguous. The CDR3 is 14 amino acids. CDR1 and CDR2 from the germline V gene are LGHNA and YNFKEQ. V was trimmed by 1 base and J by 5 bases, leaving 12 bases between them.

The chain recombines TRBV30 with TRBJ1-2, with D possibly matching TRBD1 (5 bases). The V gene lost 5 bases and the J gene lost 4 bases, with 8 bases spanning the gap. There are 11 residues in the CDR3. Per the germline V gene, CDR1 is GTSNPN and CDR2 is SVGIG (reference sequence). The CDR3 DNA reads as TGTGCCTGGGGGACGGGCTATGGCTACACCTTC. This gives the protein CAWGTGYGYTF.

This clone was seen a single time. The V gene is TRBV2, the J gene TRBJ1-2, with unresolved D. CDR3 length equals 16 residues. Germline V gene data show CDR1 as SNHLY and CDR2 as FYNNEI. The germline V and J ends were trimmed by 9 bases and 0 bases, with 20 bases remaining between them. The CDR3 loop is CARSRIQEDPNYGYTF. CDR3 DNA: TGTGCCAGATCTCGAATTCAGGAGGATCCTAACTATGGCTACACCTTC.

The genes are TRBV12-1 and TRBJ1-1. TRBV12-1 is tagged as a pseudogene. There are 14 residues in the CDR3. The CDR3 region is CASSFEGVDPEAFF. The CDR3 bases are TGTGCCAGCAGCTTTGAGGGTGTCGATCCTGAAGCTTTCTTT.

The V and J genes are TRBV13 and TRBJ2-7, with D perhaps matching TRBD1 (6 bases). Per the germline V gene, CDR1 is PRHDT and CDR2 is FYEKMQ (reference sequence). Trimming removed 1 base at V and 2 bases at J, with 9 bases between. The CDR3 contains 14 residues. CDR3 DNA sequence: TGTGCCAGCAGCTTAGCCGACAGGACCTACGAGCAGTACTTC. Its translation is CASSLADRTYEQYF.

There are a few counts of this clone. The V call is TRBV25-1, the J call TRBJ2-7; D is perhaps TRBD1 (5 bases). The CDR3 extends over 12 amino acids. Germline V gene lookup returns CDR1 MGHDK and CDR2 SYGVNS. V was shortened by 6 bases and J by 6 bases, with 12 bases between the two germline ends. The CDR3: CASRDNHAEQYF. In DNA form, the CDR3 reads TGTGCCAGCAGGGACAACCACGCCGAGCAGTACTTC.

CDR3 region: CASSHPGGIGYTF. CDR3 coding DNA: TGCGCCAGCAGCCACCCAGGGGGGATCGGCTACACCTTC. V and J are TRBV4-1 and TRBJ1-2, with 7 bases lining up with TRBD1. Germline V gene lookup returns CDR1 MGHRA and CDR2 YSYEKL. The CDR3 loop spans 13 amino acids. V shed 3 bases, J shed 8 bases, and the junction held 6 bases outside the gene matches.

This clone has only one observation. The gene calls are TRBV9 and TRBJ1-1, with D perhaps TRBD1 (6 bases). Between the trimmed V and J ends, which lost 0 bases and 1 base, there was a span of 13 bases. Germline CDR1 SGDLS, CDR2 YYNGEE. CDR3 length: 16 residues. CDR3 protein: CASSVDREGRNTEAFF. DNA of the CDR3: TGTGCCAGCAGCGTAGACAGGGAGGGTAGGAACACTGAAGCTTTCTTT. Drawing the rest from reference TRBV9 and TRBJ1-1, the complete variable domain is DSGVTQTPKHLITATGQRVTLRCSPRSGDLSVYWYQQSLDQGLQFLIQYYNGEERAKGNILERFSAQQFPDLHSELNLSSLELGDSALYFCASSVDREGRNTEAFFGQGTRLTVV.

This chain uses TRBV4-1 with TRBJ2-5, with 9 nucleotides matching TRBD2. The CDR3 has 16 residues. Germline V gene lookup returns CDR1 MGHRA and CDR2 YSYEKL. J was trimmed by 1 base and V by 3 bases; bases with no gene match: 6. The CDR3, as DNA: TGCGCCAGCAGCCAGGTGGATAGCGGGGGCCAAGAGACCCAGTACTTC. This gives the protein CASSQVDSGGQETQYF.

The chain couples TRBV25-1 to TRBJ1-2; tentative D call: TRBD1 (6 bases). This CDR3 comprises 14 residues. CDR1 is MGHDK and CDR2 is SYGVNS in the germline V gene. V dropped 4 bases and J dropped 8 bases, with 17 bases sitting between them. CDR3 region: CASSVSGTPWGYTF. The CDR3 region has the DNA TGTGCCAGCAGTGTATCCGGGACACCGTGGGGCTACACCTTC.

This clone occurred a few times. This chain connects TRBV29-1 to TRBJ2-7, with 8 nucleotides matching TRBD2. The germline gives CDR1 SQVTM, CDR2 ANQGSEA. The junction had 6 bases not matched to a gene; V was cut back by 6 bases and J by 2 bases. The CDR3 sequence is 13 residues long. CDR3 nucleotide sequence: TGCAGCGTGGCGGGGGGTAGGACCTACGAGCAGTACTTC. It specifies CSVAGGRTYEQYF.

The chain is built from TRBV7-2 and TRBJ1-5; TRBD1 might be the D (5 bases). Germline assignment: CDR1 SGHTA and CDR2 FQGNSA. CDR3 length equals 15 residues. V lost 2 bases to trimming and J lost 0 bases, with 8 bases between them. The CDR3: CASSLFRDSNQPQHF. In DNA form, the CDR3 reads TGTGCCAGCAGCTTATTCAGGGATAGCAATCAGCCCCAGCATTTT.

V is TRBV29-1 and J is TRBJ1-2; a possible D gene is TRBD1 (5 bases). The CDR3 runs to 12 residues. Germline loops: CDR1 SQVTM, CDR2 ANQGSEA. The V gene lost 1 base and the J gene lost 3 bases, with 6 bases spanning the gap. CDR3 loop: CSVEGGDYGYTF. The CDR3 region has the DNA TGCAGCGTTGAAGGAGGGGACTATGGCTACACCTTC. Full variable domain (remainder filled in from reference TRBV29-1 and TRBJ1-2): SAVISQKPSRDICQRGTSLTIQCQVDSQVTMMFWYRQQPGQSLTLIATANQGSEATYESGFVIDKFPISRPNLTFSTLTVSNMSPEDSSIYLCSVEGGDYGYTFGSGTRLTVV.

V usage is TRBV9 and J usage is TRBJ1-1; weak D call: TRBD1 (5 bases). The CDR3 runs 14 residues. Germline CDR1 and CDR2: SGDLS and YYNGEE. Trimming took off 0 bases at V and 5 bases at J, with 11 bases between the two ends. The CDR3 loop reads CASSVGGRGTEAFF. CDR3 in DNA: TGTGCCAGCAGCGTAGGGGGACGGGGAACTGAAGCTTTCTTT.

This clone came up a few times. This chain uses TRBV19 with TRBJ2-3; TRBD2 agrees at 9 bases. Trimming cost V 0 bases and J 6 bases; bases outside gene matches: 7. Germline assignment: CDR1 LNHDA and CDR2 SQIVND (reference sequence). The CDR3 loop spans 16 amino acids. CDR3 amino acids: CASSIDWRGGLDTQYF. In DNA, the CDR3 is TGTGCCAGTAGTATAGACTGGCGGGGGGGCCTGGATACGCAGTATTTT.

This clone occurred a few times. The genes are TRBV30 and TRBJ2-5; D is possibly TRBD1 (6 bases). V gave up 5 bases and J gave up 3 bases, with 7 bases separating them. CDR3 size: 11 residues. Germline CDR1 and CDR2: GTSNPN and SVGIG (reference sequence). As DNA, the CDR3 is TGTGCCTGGGGACAGAAAGAGACCCAGTACTTC. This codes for CAWGQKETQYF.

The CDR3 loop reads CASSGNRRSSGGSYEQYF. The CDR3 DNA reads as TGTGCCAGCAGCGGGAACCGTCGGTCTAGCGGGGGTTCCTACGAGCAGTACTTC. The chain uses TRBV11-2 and TRBJ2-7; 10 nucleotides agree with TRBD2. CDR3 length equals 18 residues. The germline CDR1 and CDR2 sequences are SGHAT and FQNNGV. V trimming: 5 bases; J trimming: 1 base; junction bases outside the gene matches: 14. The variable domain in full, with the rest retrieved from reference TRBV11-2 and TRBJ2-7, is EAGVAQSPRYKIIEKRQSVAFWCNPISGHATLYWYQQILGQGPKLLIQFQNNGVVDDSQLPKDRFSAERLKGVDSTLKIQPAKLEDSAVYLCASSGNRRSSGGSYEQYFGPGTRLTVT.

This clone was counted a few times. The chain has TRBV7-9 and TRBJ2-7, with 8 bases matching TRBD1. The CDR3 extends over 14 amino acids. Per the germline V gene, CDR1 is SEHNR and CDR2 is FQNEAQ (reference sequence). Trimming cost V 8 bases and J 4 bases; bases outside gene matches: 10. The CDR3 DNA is TGTGCCAGCGGCCACAGGGGGGTTGGTTACGAGCAGTACTTC. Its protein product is CASGHRGVGYEQYF.

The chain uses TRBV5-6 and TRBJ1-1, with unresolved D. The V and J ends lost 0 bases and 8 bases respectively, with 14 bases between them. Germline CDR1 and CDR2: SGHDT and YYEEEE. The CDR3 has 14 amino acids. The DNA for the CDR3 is TGTGCCAGCAGCTTGGAATTGACACCCTTAGAAGCTTTCTTT. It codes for CASSLELTPLEAFF.

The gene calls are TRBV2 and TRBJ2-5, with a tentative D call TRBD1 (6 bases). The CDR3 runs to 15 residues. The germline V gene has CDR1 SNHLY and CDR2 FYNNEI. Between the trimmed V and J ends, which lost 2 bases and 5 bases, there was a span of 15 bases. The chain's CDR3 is CASSEYPGAAETQYF. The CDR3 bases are TGTGCCAGCAGTGAATACCCAGGGGCGGCGGAGACCCAGTACTTC.

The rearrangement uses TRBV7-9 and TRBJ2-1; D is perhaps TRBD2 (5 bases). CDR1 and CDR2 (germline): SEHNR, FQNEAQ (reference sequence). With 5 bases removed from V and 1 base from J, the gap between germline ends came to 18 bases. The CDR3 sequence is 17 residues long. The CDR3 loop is CASSHGLWQGSYNEQFF. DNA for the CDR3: TGTGCCAGCAGCCACGGACTCTGGCAAGGGTCCTACAATGAGCAGTTCTTC.